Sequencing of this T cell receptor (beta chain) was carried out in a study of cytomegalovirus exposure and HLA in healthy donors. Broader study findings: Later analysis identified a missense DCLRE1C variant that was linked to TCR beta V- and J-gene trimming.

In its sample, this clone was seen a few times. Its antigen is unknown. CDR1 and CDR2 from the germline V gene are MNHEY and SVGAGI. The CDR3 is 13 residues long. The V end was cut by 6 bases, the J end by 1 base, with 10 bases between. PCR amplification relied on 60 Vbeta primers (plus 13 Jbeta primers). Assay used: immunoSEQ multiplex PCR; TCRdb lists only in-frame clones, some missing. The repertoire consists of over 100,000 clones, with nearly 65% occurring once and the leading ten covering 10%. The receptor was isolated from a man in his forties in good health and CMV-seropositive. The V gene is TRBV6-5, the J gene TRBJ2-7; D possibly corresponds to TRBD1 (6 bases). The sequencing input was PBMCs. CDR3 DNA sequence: TGTGCCAGCAGGGAAACAGGGTCCTACGAGCAGTACTTC. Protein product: CASRETGSYEQYF.